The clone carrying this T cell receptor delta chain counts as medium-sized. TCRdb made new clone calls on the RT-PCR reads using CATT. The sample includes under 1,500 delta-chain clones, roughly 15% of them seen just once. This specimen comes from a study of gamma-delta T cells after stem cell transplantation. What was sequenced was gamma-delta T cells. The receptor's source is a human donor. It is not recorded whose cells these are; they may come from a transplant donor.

DNA of the CDR3: TGTGCCTGTGACGCTATACAAGTTACTGGGGGATACCTGGGCCTCATCTTT. Translating gives CACDAIQVTGGYLGLIF. This chain joins TRDV2 and TRDJ1, with 12 bases aligning to TRDD3. The CDR3 is 17 amino acids. Germline V gene data show CDR1 as GEAIGNYY and CDR2 as EKD. The V and J ends lost 3 bases and 11 bases, in that order; junction bases with no gene match: 18.